This T cell receptor (beta chain) was recovered during a study of OX40 agonist ivuxolimab in advanced cancers. Study context: Hepatocellular carcinoma, melanoma, renal cell or head and neck cancer affected the dose-escalation patients.

TCRdb's table, derived via immunoSEQ multiplex PCR, lists solely in-frame clones and lacks some. The sample consists of approximately 22,000 clones, roughly 88% of them appearing once. Blood samples were obtained at baseline, cycle 4 day 1, and cycle 7 day 1. Notes on the study in general: Normalized expansion of T-cell clones was also low for some nonresponders.

The CDR3 is 15 amino acids. From germline, CDR1 is SNHLY and CDR2 FYNNEI. J gave up 6 bases and V 7 bases, and 12 bases lay outside the gene matches. For this clone: Its antigen remains unknown.

The receptor's source is an adult with an advanced solid tumor such as melanoma, head and neck, liver or kidney cancer. J is TRBJ2-1 and V is TRBV2; 7 bases line up with TRBD2. The sample consisted of CD4+ or CD8+ T cells sorted from blood, taken in a trial of the OX40 agonist ivuxolimab. The CDR3 reads CASTEGGVPTNEQFF. The CDR3 DNA reads TGTGCCAGCACGGAGGGAGGGGTCCCTACCAATGAGCAGTTCTTC.